Below, 4 T cell receptor beta chains from the same sample are listed, as sequenced in a study of early T cells in non-severe SARS-CoV-2 infection. TCRdb processed the 5' RACE reads anew with MiXCR; each CDR3 protein has one entry. The sample lists roughly 57,000 distinct CDR3 sequences; approximately 13% were seen once. The sequencing here drew on whole blood, taken at baseline. The origin of the receptors is an adult who was a healthcare worker with PCR-confirmed SARS-CoV-2 infection or an uninfected control (not recorded which).

The V gene is TRBV6-2 or TRBV6-3, the J gene TRBJ2-7; TRBD1 might be the D (6 bases). The CDR3 is 14 amino acids. CDR1 MNHEY and CDR2 SVGEGT come from the germline V gene. Trimming removed 8 bases from V and 5 bases from J, with 19 bases in between. CDR3 sequence (DNA): TGTGCCAGCGGCCAGGGGCCAGCGCGAAACGAGCAGTACTTC. The encoded protein is CASGQGPARNEQYF.

The CDR3 coding sequence is TGTGCCAGCTCCTCGGGACAGGGTAAAAACATTCAGTACTTC. This encodes CASSSGQGKNIQYF. The chain is built from TRBV18 and TRBJ2-4; 9 bases are shared with TRBD1. The V segment lost 6 bases and the J segment 4 bases; nucleotides outside the gene matches: 4. Germline V CDR1 and CDR2: KGHSH, LQKENI. The CDR3 loop spans 14 amino acids.

J is TRBJ2-3 and V is TRBV5-1, with D possibly matching TRBD2 (5 bases). CDR3 size: 16 residues. V gave up 1 base and J gave up 0 bases, with 12 bases separating them. Germline loops: CDR1 SGHRS, CDR2 YFSETQ. DNA of the CDR3: TGCGCCAGCAGCTTGCGGAGCGGAGCTAGCACAGATACGCAGTATTTT. Translation: CASSLRSGASTDTQYF.

The chain employs TRBV4-1 and TRBJ1-5; 7 bases line up with TRBD1. Trimming took 1 base from V and 4 from J; bases not matched to a gene: 10. The CDR3 runs to 17 residues. The V gene's germline CDR1 is MGHRA and CDR2 YSYEKL. In DNA, the CDR3 is TGCGCCAGCAGCCAAGGCCCGACAGGGTCCGGGAATCAGCCCCAGCATTTT. It is translated as CASSQGPTGSGNQPQHF.